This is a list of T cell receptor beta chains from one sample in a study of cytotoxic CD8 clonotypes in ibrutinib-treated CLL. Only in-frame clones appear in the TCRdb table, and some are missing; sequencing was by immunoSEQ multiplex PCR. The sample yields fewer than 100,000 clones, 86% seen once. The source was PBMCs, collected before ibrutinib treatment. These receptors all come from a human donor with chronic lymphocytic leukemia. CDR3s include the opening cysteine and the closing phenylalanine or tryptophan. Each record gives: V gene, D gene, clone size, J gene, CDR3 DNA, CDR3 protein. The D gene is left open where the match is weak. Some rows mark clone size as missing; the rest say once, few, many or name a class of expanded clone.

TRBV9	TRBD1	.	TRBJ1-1	TGTGCCAGCAGCTCTTGGGACAGGGTCTTTACTGAAGCTTTCTTT	CASSSWDRVFTEAFF
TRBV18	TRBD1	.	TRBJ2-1	TGTGCCAGCTCACCGGGGGACAGAGCCTACAATGAGCAGTTCTTC	CASSPGDRAYNEQFF
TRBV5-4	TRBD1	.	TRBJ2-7	TGTGCCAGCTGGGGACAGGGGTCCTACGAGCAGTACTTC	CASWGQGSYEQYF
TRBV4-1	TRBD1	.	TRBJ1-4	TGCGCCAGCAGCCAAGTCCCCAGGACAGGGGGAGATGAAAAACTGTTTTTT	CASSQVPRTGGDEKLFF
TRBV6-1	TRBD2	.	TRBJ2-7	TGTGCCAGCAGTGAAGCGCCCGGGACTAGCTACGAGCAGTACTTC	CASSEAPGTSYEQYF
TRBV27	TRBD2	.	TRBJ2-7	TGTGCCAGCAGTTTATCTAGGGGCCTAGCGGGAGAAGTATACGAGCAGTACTTC	CASSLSRGLAGEVYEQYF
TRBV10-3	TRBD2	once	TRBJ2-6	TGTGCCATCAAACCGGGACTAGCGGATGGGTCTGGGGCCAACGTCCTGACTTTC	CAIKPGLADGSGANVLTF
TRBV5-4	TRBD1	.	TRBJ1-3	TGTGCCAGCAGCCGGGCTACAGGGGTCGGGGACACCATATATTTT	CASSRATGVGDTIYF
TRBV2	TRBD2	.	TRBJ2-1	TGTGCCAGCAAGTTAGCGGGGATGGTAGACTTTATAAATGAGCAGTTCTTC	CASKLAGMVDFINEQFF
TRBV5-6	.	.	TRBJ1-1	TGTGCCAGCAGCTTGGAAGTGACAGGCACCAAAGCTTTCTTT	CASSLEVTGTKAFF
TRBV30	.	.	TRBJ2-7	TGTGCCTGGAATTTGGGCGACCCCTTAAAATACGAGCAGTACTTC	CAWNLGDPLKYEQYF
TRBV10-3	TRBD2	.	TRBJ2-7	TGTGCCATCACCGGACTAGCGGGAGCTTACGAGCAGTACTTC	CAITGLAGAYEQYF
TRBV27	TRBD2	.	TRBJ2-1	TGTGCCAGCAGTATGGAAGGACTAGCGGGACTGGCCGCTTACAATGAGCAGTTCTTC	CASSMEGLAGLAAYNEQFF
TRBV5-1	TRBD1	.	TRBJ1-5	TGCGCCAGCAGCCAAAAGGGGACAGGGGGCCATAATGGCAATCAGCCCCAGCATTTT	CASSQKGTGGHNGNQPQHF
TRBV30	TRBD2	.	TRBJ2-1	TGTGCCTGTAAACTAGCGGGAGGAGGGAATGAGCAGTTCTTC	CACKLAGGGNEQFF
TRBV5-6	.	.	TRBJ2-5	TGTGCCAGCAGCGCGGGGTTGGAGCAGACCCAGTACTTC	CASSAGLEQTQYF
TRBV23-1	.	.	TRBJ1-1	TGCGCCAGCAGTCCGCAGGCGATGAACACTGAAGCTTTCTTT	CASSPQAMNTEAFF
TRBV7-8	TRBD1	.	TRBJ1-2	TGTGCCAGCAGCCTAGTGGGGACGCGACAGGGCGGTTATGGCTACACCTTC	CASSLVGTRQGGYGYTF
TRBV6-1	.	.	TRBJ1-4	TGTGCCAGCAGTGAACTCACGACAGGCCGTAATGAAAAACTGTTTTTT	CASSELTTGRNEKLFF
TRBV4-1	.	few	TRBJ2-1	TGCGCCAGCAGCGCACGAGCCATCAATGAGCAGTTCTTC	CASSARAINEQFF
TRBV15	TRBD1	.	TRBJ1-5	TGTGCCACCAGCAGCCCCAATGACAGGGAGGTTCGCAATCAGCCCCAGCATTTT	CATSSPNDREVRNQPQHF
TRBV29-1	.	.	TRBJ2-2	TGCAGCGTTGAGGGCAGGGCCGGGGAGCTGTTTTTT	CSVEGRAGELFF
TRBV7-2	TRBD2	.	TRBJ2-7	TGTGCCAGCAGCTCGTCTAGCGGGAGAGACGAGCAGTACTTC	CASSSSSGRDEQYF
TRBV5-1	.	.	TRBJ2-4	TGCGCCAGCAGCCCGCAGGGCGGAGACATTCAGTACTTC	CASSPQGGDIQYF
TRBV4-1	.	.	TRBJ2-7	TGCGCCAGCAGCCAAGACTACGAGCAGTACTTC	CASSQDYEQYF
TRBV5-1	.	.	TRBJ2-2	TGCGCCAGCAGCTTGGGGAACGCGGGGAACACCGGGGAGCTGTTTTTT	CASSLGNAGNTGELFF
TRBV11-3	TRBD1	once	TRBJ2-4	TGTGCCAGCAGCTTGGGAGGGGGACAGGGATTAGCCAAAAACATTCAGTACTTC	CASSLGGGQGLAKNIQYF
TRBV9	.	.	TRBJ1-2	TGTGCCAGCAGCGTAGCTGAGGGGGACTATGGCTACACCTTC	CASSVAEGDYGYTF
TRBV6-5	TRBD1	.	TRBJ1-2	TGTGCCAGCAGTTACTCTGGGGGGACAGGTGGAGGCTACACCTTC	CASSYSGGTGGGYTF
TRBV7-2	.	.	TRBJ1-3	TGTGCCAGCAGCTTAATTCGGGTCGTCTCTGGAAACACCATATATTTT	CASSLIRVVSGNTIYF
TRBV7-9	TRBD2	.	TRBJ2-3	TGTGCCAGCAGTTTAGCGGGAGGTAGCACAGATACGCAGTATTTT	CASSLAGGSTDTQYF
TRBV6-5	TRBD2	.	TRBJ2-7	TGTGCCAGCAGCCCAACTAGCGGGTATACCTACGAGCAGTACTTC	CASSPTSGYTYEQYF
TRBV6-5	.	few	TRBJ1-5	TGTGCCAGCAGTTCCCTCGCGTTTCGGCAGCCCCAGCATTTT	CASSSLAFRQPQHF
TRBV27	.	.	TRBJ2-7	TGTGCCAGCATCTCGGCCAGGGGATACGAGCAGTACTTC	CASISARGYEQYF
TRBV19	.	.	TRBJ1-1	TGTGCCAGTAGTATAGAACTGGGCTTGGACACTGAAGCTTTCTTT	CASSIELGLDTEAFF
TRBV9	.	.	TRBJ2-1	TGTGCCAGCAGCGTAGAAAAAGGGCACTCGAATGAGCAGTTCTTC	CASSVEKGHSNEQFF
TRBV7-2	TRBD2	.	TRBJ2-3	TGTGCCAGCAGCTCGGGCGGGGCGGCTAGCGGGCGAATCACAGATACGCAGTATTTT	CASSSGGAASGRITDTQYF
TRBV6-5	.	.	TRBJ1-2	TGTGCCAGCAGTCCCGGACAAGCGGGCTATGGCTACACCTTC	CASSPGQAGYGYTF
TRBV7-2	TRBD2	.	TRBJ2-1	TGTGCCAGCAGCCTCAAGGCACTAGCGGGAGGCAATGAGCAGTTCTTC	CASSLKALAGGNEQFF
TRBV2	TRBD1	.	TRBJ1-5	TGTGCCAGCAGTGAAACGCTAAAGGACAGGGTACGGAGTCAGCCCCAGCATTTT	CASSETLKDRVRSQPQHF
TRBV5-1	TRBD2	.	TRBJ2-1	TGCGCCAGCAGCGTACTCTCCGGGACTAGCGGACCCTACAATGAGCAGTTCTTC	CASSVLSGTSGPYNEQFF
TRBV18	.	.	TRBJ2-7	TGTGCCAGCTCACCACGGACCGATCACCGCTACGAGCAGTACTTC	CASSPRTDHRYEQYF
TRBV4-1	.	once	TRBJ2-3	TGCGCCAGCAGCCTATCGGTAGGGGGGGGCACAGATACGCAGTATTTT	CASSLSVGGGTDTQYF
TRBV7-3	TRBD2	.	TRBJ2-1	TGTGCCAGCAGCTTACTAGCGGTGAGCTCCTACAATGAGCAGTTCTTC	CASSLLAVSSYNEQFF
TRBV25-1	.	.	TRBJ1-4	TGTGCCAGCAGTGACTCCGGCAGGTCTAATGAAAAACTGTTTTTT	CASSDSGRSNEKLFF
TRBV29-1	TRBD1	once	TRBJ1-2	TGCAGCGTCCGGGACAGGGAACACGGCTACACCTTC	CSVRDREHGYTF
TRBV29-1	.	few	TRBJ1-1	TGCAGCGTTGCACAAAGTCTGGGGACTGAAGCTTTCTTT	CSVAQSLGTEAFF
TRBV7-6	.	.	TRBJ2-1	TGTGCCAGCAGCTTAGGGAATAGCTACAATGAGCAGTTCTTC	CASSLGNSYNEQFF
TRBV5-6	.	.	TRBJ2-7	TGTGCCAGCAGCTCTACAGAGATGAGCTCCTACGAGCAGTACTTC	CASSSTEMSSYEQYF
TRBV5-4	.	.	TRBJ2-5	TGTGCCAGCAGCTTGGGGATGGAGACCCAGTACTTC	CASSLGMETQYF
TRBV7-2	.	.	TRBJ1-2	TGTGCCAGCAGCTCGAAGGTCCAGGGCCTAGGGTATGGCTACACCTTC	CASSSKVQGLGYGYTF
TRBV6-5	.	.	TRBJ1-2	TGTGCCAGCAGTTACTCGTTAAGTTCTGGCTACACCTTC	CASSYSLSSGYTF
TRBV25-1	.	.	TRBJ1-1	TGTGCCAGCAGTGCCCCAGGTCGCTTGAACACTGAAGCTTTCTTT	CASSAPGRLNTEAFF